This TCR beta chain originates from a study of siplizumab effects on memory and regulatory T cells. As for this clone: Its cognate antigen is unknown.

Between the trimmed V and J ends, which lost 5 bases and 2 bases, there was a span of 9 bases. The CDR3 totals 13 residues. Germline lookup yields CDR1 SGHTA and CDR2 FQGTGA. Profiled with immunoSEQ multiplex PCR; TCRdb holds only in-frame clones, not every one. This table has under 130,000 clones, approximately 94% appearing once. Whole-study results and caveats: Suppressive activity of Tregs proliferating in siplizumab cultures remained unconfirmed. Sequences below about 10^-5 frequency were poorly captured. As a result, only a minor fraction of alloreactive clones mapped to unstimulated subsets. Under siplizumab, alloreactive sequences traced to unstimulated CD4+ memory cells were significantly reduced. The alloresponse seemed to draw substantially on naive T cells, which appeared more diverse than memory cells.

The rearrangement joins TRBV7-3 to TRBJ1-2, with D unclear. This receptor was taken from a human donor in good health. The sequencing input was CD4+ T cells sorted from blood. The CDR3 loop reads CASSPGANYGYTF. The CDR3 DNA reads as TGTGCCAGCAGCCCCGGTGCCAACTATGGCTACACCTTC.